The rows below give T cell receptor beta chains drawn from one sample of a study of control samples from healthy donors and cancer patients. Sequencing used immunoSEQ multiplex PCR; TCRdb keeps in-frame clones, though not all of them. Counted here are about 230,000 clones, about 80% occurring once; the ten biggest clones make up approximately 12%. Sequencing used PBMCs. These receptors all come from a woman aged 55 to 70 with lung cancer. Each CDR3 is given with its conserved first and last residue. D genes are given only for firm matches. The size entry is marked missing in some rows and otherwise reads once, few, many or a size class.

V gene	clone size	D gene	CDR3 length	J gene	CDR3 protein	CDR3 DNA
TRBV13	.	TRBD1	15	TRBJ1-2	CASSLGLGQEGGYTF	TGTGCCAGCAGCTTAGGCCTGGGACAGGAGGGTGGCTACACCTTC
TRBV29-1	.	TRBD1	14	TRBJ1-1	CSVEGDRMNTEAFF	TGCAGCGTTGAAGGGGACAGGATGAACACTGAAGCTTTCTTT
TRBV5-1	.	TRBD1	14	TRBJ1-2	CASSLTTTGSGYTF	TGCGCCAGCAGCTTGACCACGACAGGGTCAGGCTACACCTTC
TRBV6-1	.	.	14	TRBJ1-2	CASSDLAGKRGYTF	TGTGCCAGCAGTGATTTGGCAGGGAAGCGGGGCTACACCTTC
TRBV5-1	.	TRBD2	16	TRBJ2-7	CASKPQVGGSSYEQYF	TGCGCCAGCAAGCCCCAAGTGGGCGGGAGTAGCTACGAGCAGTACTTC
TRBV6-5	.	.	16	TRBJ2-2	CASSYRFSTNTGELFF	TGTGCCAGCAGTTACCGTTTTAGTACGAACACCGGGGAGCTGTTTTTT
TRBV5-1	.	.	14	TRBJ1-2	CASSVGLLQEGYTF	TGCGCCAGCAGCGTAGGACTCCTCCAGGAGGGCTACACCTTC
TRBV2	.	.	16	TRBJ2-6	CASRGLGGQNANVLTF	TGTGCCAGCAGGGGACTGGGGGGCCAAAACGCCAACGTCCTGACTTTC
TRBV28	.	TRBD2	13	TRBJ2-7	CASRTSGSYEQYF	TGTGCCAGCAGGACTAGCGGGAGCTACGAGCAGTACTTC
TRBV9	.	.	13	TRBJ1-4	CASGGNTNEKLFF	TGTGCCAGCGGGGGGAATACTAATGAAAAACTGTTTTTT
TRBV7-2	few	.	16	TRBJ2-1	CASSLVTGVNTNEQFF	TGTGCCAGCAGCTTAGTAACGGGGGTAAATACAAATGAGCAGTTCTTC
TRBV24-1	.	.	13	TRBJ1-2	CATSDLNNYGYTF	TGTGCCACCAGTGACCTTAATAACTATGGCTACACCTTC
TRBV5-8	.	.	11	TRBJ1-4	CASSLVDMRKF	TGTGCCAGCAGCTTGGTGGACATGAGGAAATTT
TRBV7-9	few	.	13	TRBJ2-7	CASSLGFLDEQYF	TGTGCCAGCAGCTTGGGGTTCCTGGATGAGCAGTACTTC
TRBV6-2/TRBV6-3	.	.	16	TRBJ2-2	CASSVLTGRDTGELFF	TGTGCCAGCAGCGTCTTGACGGGTCGCGACACCGGGGAGCTGTTTTTT
TRBV5-4	.	TRBD1	12	TRBJ1-1	CASSLAGGEAFF	TGTGCCAGCAGCTTGGCAGGGGGTGAAGCTTTCTTT
TRBV5-5	once	TRBD2	15	TRBJ2-1	CASSRSEREVSEQFF	TGTGCCAGCAGCCGTTCGGAGCGGGAGGTGTCGGAGCAGTTCTTC
TRBV11-2	.	.	16	TRBJ1-3	CASSSSDRSSGNTIYF	TGTGCCAGCAGCTCGAGCGACCGGAGCTCTGGAAACACCATATATTTT
TRBV3-1/TRBV3-2	.	.	17	TRBJ2-4	CASSQDFASRAKNIQYF	TGTGCCAGCAGCCAAGATTTCGCGTCCCGAGCCAAAAACATTCAGTACTTC
TRBV28	.	TRBD1	16	TRBJ1-6	CASIYTGGSYNSPLHF	TGTGCCAGCATCTACACAGGGGGGTCCTATAATTCACCCCTCCACTTT
TRBV5-1	once	.	17	TRBJ1-3	CASSLAEGRSSGNTIYF	TGCGCCAGCAGCTTGGCTGAGGGACGAAGCTCTGGAAACACCATATATTTT
TRBV10-3	.	.	15	TRBJ1-1	CAISVSGGLYTEAFF	TGTGCCATCAGTGTTTCTGGGGGGCTATACACTGAAGCTTTCTTT
TRBV5-4	.	TRBD1	17	TRBJ2-3	CASRKGTGVMRGDTQYF	TGTGCCAGCAGGAAGGGGACAGGGGTTATGCGAGGGGATACGCAGTATTTT
TRBV14	.	TRBD1	14	TRBJ1-1	CASSLGQGDTEAFF	TGTGCCAGCAGCCTGGGACAGGGGGACACTGAAGCTTTCTTT
TRBV29-1	few	TRBD2	12	TRBJ2-7	CSVSGDAYEQYF	TGCAGCGTAAGCGGGGATGCCTACGAGCAGTACTTC
TRBV15	.	.	16	TRBJ1-6	CATSRESGPYNSPLHF	TGTGCCACCAGCAGAGAGTCGGGACCCTATAATTCACCCCTCCACTTT
TRBV10-2	once	.	12	TRBJ1-1	CASSDPRTEAFF	TGCGCCAGCAGTGACCCAAGGACTGAAGCTTTCTTT
TRBV7-6	.	TRBD1	15	TRBJ2-5	CASSPLTGLLETQYF	TGTGCCAGCAGCCCCCTGACAGGGTTATTGGAGACCCAGTACTTC
TRBV5-1	few	.	13	TRBJ2-5	CASSARMAETQYF	TGCGCCAGCAGCGCCCGTATGGCAGAGACCCAGTACTTC
TRBV29-1	.	.	11	TRBJ1-1	CSADRNTEAFF	TGCAGCGCCGACCGAAACACTGAAGCTTTCTTT
TRBV30	.	TRBD2	13	TRBJ2-7	CAWRLAGSYEQYF	TGTGCCTGGCGACTAGCGGGAAGCTACGAGCAGTACTTC
TRBV7-8	.	TRBD2	14	TRBJ2-1	CASSWGGNYNEQFF	TGTGCCAGCAGCTGGGGGGGGAACTACAATGAGCAGTTCTTC
TRBV9	.	.	15	TRBJ2-7	CASSVVGVAPGEQYF	TGTGCCAGCAGCGTAGTAGGAGTAGCGCCGGGGGAGCAGTACTTC
TRBV19	.	TRBD2	15	TRBJ2-7	CASSIEAGGVHEQYF	TGTGCCAGTAGTATTGAGGCGGGAGGGGTCCACGAGCAGTACTTC
TRBV9	.	TRBD1	14	TRBJ1-4	CASSVTGGNEKLFF	TGTGCCAGCAGCGTTACAGGGGGGAATGAAAAACTGTTTTTT
TRBV6-4	.	.	14	TRBJ1-2	CASSPREGNYGYTF	TGTGCCAGCAGCCCCCGGGAAGGAAACTATGGCTACACCTTC
TRBV28	.	.	12	TRBJ1-2	CASSERGYGYTF	TGTGCCAGCAGCGAACGGGGGTATGGCTACACCTTC
TRBV4-1	.	TRBD1	16	TRBJ2-7	CASSQGGPGGIYEQYF	TGCGCCAGCAGCCAAGGAGGGCCAGGGGGCATCTACGAGCAGTACTTC
TRBV6-5	.	.	14	TRBJ1-6	CASITNRDNSPLHF	TGTGCCAGCATTACGAACAGAGATAATTCACCCCTCCACTTT
TRBV10-3	few	.	15	TRBJ2-2	CAISEKGPPTGELFF	TGTGCCATCAGTGAGAAAGGGCCCCCCACCGGGGAGCTGTTTTTT
TRBV19	.	.	17	TRBJ2-7	CASSIAVSGTSSYEQYF	TGTGCCAGTAGTATTGCGGTTTCAGGCACTAGCTCCTACGAGCAGTACTTC
TRBV7-9	.	TRBD1	15	TRBJ1-5	CASSLGGQGNQPQHF	TGTGCCAGCAGCTTAGGGGGACAGGGCAATCAGCCCCAGCATTTT
TRBV19	.	TRBD1	15	TRBJ1-5	CASTPWPDRSQPQHF	TGTGCCAGTACCCCATGGCCGGACAGGTCTCAGCCCCAGCATTTT
TRBV7-2	.	TRBD1	16	TRBJ1-1	CASSVDRGSLDTEAFF	TGTGCCAGCAGCGTCGACAGGGGAAGTCTGGACACTGAAGCTTTCTTT
TRBV27	.	.	16	TRBJ2-7	CASSFGSGIFSYEQYF	.
TRBV7-2	.	TRBD1	16	TRBJ2-1	CASSFQTGAGYNEQFF	TGTGCCAGCAGCTTCCAGACAGGGGCCGGCTACAATGAGCAGTTCTTC
TRBV5-1	.	.	14	TRBJ1-1	CASSTDRQNTEAFF	TGCGCCAGCAGCACAGACAGGCAGAACACTGAAGCTTTCTTT
TRBV27	.	.	14	TRBJ1-1	CASSLFRGGAEAFF	TGTGCCAGCAGTTTATTCAGAGGGGGAGCTGAAGCTTTCTTT
TRBV5-1	.	TRBD1	14	TRBJ2-7	CASSRGTGGGEQYF	TGCGCCAGCAGCCGCGGGACAGGGGGTGGCGAGCAGTACTTC
TRBV7-9	.	.	13	TRBJ2-7	CASSPPTSYEQYF	TGTGCCAGCAGCCCTCCTACTTCCTACGAGCAGTACTTC
TRBV5-5	.	.	15	TRBJ1-1	CASSVGDTLNTEAFF	TGTGCCAGCAGCGTCGGGGACACTTTGAACACTGAAGCTTTCTTT
TRBV6-6	.	TRBD1	14	TRBJ1-3	CASSSTGAGNTIYF	TGTGCCAGCAGTTCGACAGGGGCTGGAAACACCATATATTTT
TRBV10-3	.	.	15	TRBJ2-1	CAISALFNGENEQFF	TGTGCCATCAGTGCTCTTTTCAACGGGGAGAATGAGCAGTTCTTC
TRBV10-1	.	TRBD1	13	TRBJ2-5	CASIMTGLETQYF	TGCGCCAGCATTATGACAGGGCTAGAGACCCAGTACTTC